A selection of T cell receptor beta chains follows, all from one sample in a study of CD8 T cells in ankylosing spondylitis. One entry per CDR3 protein results from TCRdb running MiXCR on the 5' RACE reads. Of 250,000 or so distinct CDR3 sequences listed, 15% to 20% are singletons. Sequencing used blood, either unsorted or a sorted T cell fraction (not recorded which). Receptor source: a male donor with ankylosing spondylitis or in good health (not recorded which). CDR3s include the opening cysteine and the closing phenylalanine or tryptophan. D genes are given only for firm matches. The size field is filled for only some rows; it gives once, few, many or a size class.

size: few
J: TRBJ2-1
length: 15
D: TRBD1
V: TRBV5-1
DNA: TGCGCCAGCAGCTTGGACCCGGGACAGGACAATGAGCAGTTCTTC
CDR3: CASSLDPGQDNEQFF

size: .
J: TRBJ2-3
length: 14
D: .
V: TRBV12-5
DNA: TGTGCTAGTGGTTTGGCTAGTAGCACAGATACGCAGTATTTT
CDR3: CASGLASSTDTQYF

size: few
J: TRBJ2-2
length: 14
D: .
V: TRBV7-3
DNA: TGTGCCAGCAGCTCACTAGCCGGGGACGGGGAGCTGTTTTTT
CDR3: CASSSLAGDGELFF

size: few
J: TRBJ2-5
length: 12
D: .
V: TRBV21-1
DNA: TGTGCCGGCTACATAGGGGGGGAGACCCAGTACTTC
CDR3: CAGYIGGETQYF

size: many
J: TRBJ2-7
length: 14
D: TRBD2
V: TRBV7-8
DNA: TGTGCCAGCAGCTTATCTCCGGGGACTAACGAGCAGTACTTC
CDR3: CASSLSPGTNEQYF

size: few
J: TRBJ1-1
length: 12
D: .
V: TRBV19
DNA: TGTGCCAGTAGTATGAGAAACACTGAAGCTTTCTTT
CDR3: CASSMRNTEAFF

size: many
J: TRBJ2-7
length: 13
D: .
V: TRBV4-1
DNA: TGCGCCAGCAGCCTCACCCCCTCCTACGAGCAGTACTTC
CDR3: CASSLTPSYEQYF

size: many
J: TRBJ2-1
length: 15
D: TRBD2
V: TRBV5-1
DNA: TGCGCCAGCAGCTTGGCACTAGCGGGAGAATGGGAGCAGTTCTTC
CDR3: CASSLALAGEWEQFF

size: .
J: TRBJ2-7
length: 15
D: TRBD2
V: TRBV2
DNA: TGTGCCAGCACCCCACGGGGGGAAGTGGGCTACGAGCAGTACTTC
CDR3: CASTPRGEVGYEQYF

size: few
J: TRBJ2-1
length: 12
D: .
V: TRBV10-2
DNA: TGCGCCAGCAGAAGAGAACGCGGTGAGCAGTTCTTC
CDR3: CASRRERGEQFF

size: .
J: TRBJ2-3
length: 14
D: TRBD2
V: TRBV18
DNA: TGTGCCAGCTCACCGCGGGAGGGATCAGATACGCAGTATTTT
CDR3: CASSPREGSDTQYF

size: many
J: TRBJ2-7
length: 14
D: TRBD2
V: TRBV6-1
DNA: TGTGCCAGCAGTCGACTAGCGGGAGACTACGAGCAGTACTTC
CDR3: CASSRLAGDYEQYF

size: once
J: TRBJ2-7
length: 13
D: .
V: TRBV6-5
DNA: TGTGCCAGCAGTTACACTGAACGATACGAGCAGTACTTC
CDR3: CASSYTERYEQYF

size: few
J: TRBJ2-1
length: 12
D: .
V: TRBV12-3/TRBV12-4
DNA: TGTGCCAGCAGTTTAAGCCTCTACGAGCAGTTCTTC
CDR3: CASSLSLYEQFF

size: many
J: TRBJ2-5
length: 13
D: TRBD1
V: TRBV29-1
DNA: TGCAGCGTCGAGGGAGACAGGGCGGGGACCCAGTACTTC
CDR3: CSVEGDRAGTQYF

size: few
J: TRBJ2-1
length: 15
D: .
V: TRBV13
DNA: TGTGCCAGCAGCCCACACCAAAGCTCCTACAATGAGCAGTTCTTC
CDR3: CASSPHQSSYNEQFF

size: few
J: TRBJ1-4
length: 15
D: .
V: TRBV7-6
DNA: TGTGCCAGCAGCGAAACAGGGAAGGCTAATGAAAAACTGTTTTTT
CDR3: CASSETGKANEKLFF

size: .
J: TRBJ2-3
length: 17
D: TRBD2
V: TRBV11-2
DNA: TGTGCCAGCAGCTTAGATCTAATGCGGGAGGAGGAAGATACGCAGTATTTT
CDR3: CASSLDLMREEEDTQYF

size: .
J: TRBJ2-1
length: 13
D: .
V: TRBV3-1
DNA: TGTGCCAGCAGCCAAGATACCGTCTTTGAGCAGTTCTTC
CDR3: CASSQDTVFEQFF

size: .
J: TRBJ2-7
length: 13
D: .
V: TRBV12-3/TRBV12-4
DNA: TGTGCCAGCAGTTTAGGCAGCCTTGGGGAGCAGTACTTC
CDR3: CASSLGSLGEQYF

size: many
J: TRBJ1-5
length: 15
D: TRBD1
V: TRBV18
DNA: TGTGCCAGCTCACCGGACAGGGGTGGCAATCAGCCCCAGCATTTT
CDR3: CASSPDRGGNQPQHF

size: .
J: TRBJ1-3
length: 13
D: .
V: TRBV7-8
DNA: TGTGCCAGCAGCTTCGAAGCCGGAAACACCATATATTTT
CDR3: CASSFEAGNTIYF

size: few
J: TRBJ2-2
length: 22
D: .
V: TRBV6-4
DNA: TGTGCCAGCAACGACGCCTCCGGGACAGGGTTGATAGCGGGATGGGACACCGGGGAGCTGTTTTTT
CDR3: CASNDASGTGLIAGWDTGELFF

size: .
J: TRBJ2-1
length: 16
D: TRBD2
V: TRBV12-3/TRBV12-4
DNA: TGTGCCAGCAGCCCCTGGGCTGGCGGGAGTCTCAATGAGCAGTTCTTC
CDR3: CASSPWAGGSLNEQFF

size: few
J: TRBJ2-1
length: 14
D: TRBD2
V: TRBV20-1
DNA: TGCAGTGCTAGAGGCCGGGAGGGGTACAATGAGCAGTTCTTC
CDR3: CSARGREGYNEQFF

size: many
J: TRBJ2-3
length: 16
D: .
V: TRBV28
DNA: TGTGCCAGCAGTCCGATCGGATCAGACAGCACAGATACGCAGTATTTT
CDR3: CASSPIGSDSTDTQYF

size: many
J: TRBJ1-5
length: 15
D: .
V: TRBV4-1
DNA: TGCGCCAGCAGCATACAGGGCGGGGACAATCAGCCCCAGCATTTT
CDR3: CASSIQGGDNQPQHF

size: .
J: TRBJ2-5
length: 14
D: .
V: TRBV4-3
DNA: TGCGCCAGCAGCCAAGATTGGGCGATGGAGACCCAGTACTTC
CDR3: CASSQDWAMETQYF

size: .
J: TRBJ2-1
length: 16
D: TRBD1
V: TRBV12-3/TRBV12-4
DNA: TGTGCCAGCAGTTCCCTTACAGGGGCTCGGGTTGATGAGCAGTTCTTC
CDR3: CASSSLTGARVDEQFF

size: .
J: TRBJ2-7
length: 16
D: .
V: TRBV4-3
DNA: TGCGCCAGCAGCCAAGCCATCACTGGAGCCTCCTACGAGCAGTACTTC
CDR3: CASSQAITGASYEQYF

size: .
J: TRBJ2-1
length: 17
D: TRBD2
V: TRBV11-2
DNA: TGTGCCAGCAGCGAGGAGACGGGACTAGCCTCCTACAATGAGCAGTTCTTC
CDR3: CASSEETGLASYNEQFF

size: .
J: TRBJ2-1
length: 18
D: TRBD2
V: TRBV4-1
DNA: TGCGCCAGCAGCCAAGACCCCTCCGGGACTAGCGCCTACAATGAGCAGTTCTTC
CDR3: CASSQDPSGTSAYNEQFF

size: .
J: TRBJ1-3
length: 14
D: TRBD1
V: TRBV12-3/TRBV12-4
DNA: TGTGCCAGCAATACAGGGGACTCTGGAAACACCATATATTTT
CDR3: CASNTGDSGNTIYF

size: few
J: TRBJ1-1
length: 14
D: .
V: TRBV7-9
DNA: TGTGCCAGCAGCAGCCGGGAGGAGGTCGCTGAAGCTTTCTTT
CDR3: CASSSREEVAEAFF

size: .
J: TRBJ2-1
length: 15
D: .
V: TRBV5-1
DNA: TGCGCCAGCAGCTCCGACACCCCGTCCTACAATGAGCAGTTCTTC
CDR3: CASSSDTPSYNEQFF

size: few
J: TRBJ1-6
length: 15
D: .
V: TRBV5-1
DNA: TGCGCCAGCAGCTTTTCGGGACGGAGTGATTCACCCCTCCACTTT
CDR3: CASSFSGRSDSPLHF

size: .
J: TRBJ1-5
length: 14
D: .
V: TRBV3-1
DNA: TGTGCCAGCAGCCAAAGGGATAGCAATCAGCCCCAGCATTTT
CDR3: CASSQRDSNQPQHF

size: few
J: TRBJ2-1
length: 14
D: .
V: TRBV3-1
DNA: TGTGCCAGCAGCCCAATGGAGGGGTGGAGTGAGCAGTTCTTC
CDR3: CASSPMEGWSEQFF

size: .
J: TRBJ1-1
length: 16
D: .
V: TRBV7-8
DNA: TGTGCCAGCAGCTCCCGGACAGATGACATGAACACTGAAGCTTTCTTT
CDR3: CASSSRTDDMNTEAFF

size: .
J: TRBJ2-7
length: 16
D: .
V: TRBV9
DNA: TGTGCCAGCAGCCCCTCCGTAGACAGGACCCCCTACGAGCAGTACTTC
CDR3: CASSPSVDRTPYEQYF

size: many
J: TRBJ2-7
length: 13
D: .
V: TRBV5-1
DNA: TGCGCCAGCAGCTATTCCTTGCGCTACGAGCAGTACTTC
CDR3: CASSYSLRYEQYF

size: .
J: TRBJ2-1
length: 16
D: TRBD1
V: TRBV27
DNA: TGTGCCAGCAGTTTATCGATGGGACAGGGTGCCAATGAGCAGTTCTTC
CDR3: CASSLSMGQGANEQFF

size: .
J: TRBJ2-7
length: 15
D: .
V: TRBV4-1
DNA: TGCGCCAGCAGCCAAGCCTACCAAACCCTGGGGGAGCAGTACTTC
CDR3: CASSQAYQTLGEQYF

size: once
J: TRBJ2-5
length: 18
D: .
V: TRBV11-1
DNA: TGTGCCAGCAGCTTAGTGACAGGCCCGTACGAGTACCAAGAGACCCAGTACTTC
CDR3: CASSLVTGPYEYQETQYF

size: few
J: TRBJ2-7
length: 13
D: .
V: TRBV7-8
DNA: TGTGCCAGCAGCCGGACGGCCCCCTACGAGCAGTACTTC
CDR3: CASSRTAPYEQYF

size: .
J: TRBJ2-7
length: 12
D: TRBD1
V: TRBV12-3/TRBV12-4
DNA: TGTGCCAGCAGTCAACAGGGGTACGAGCAGTACTTC
CDR3: CASSQQGYEQYF

size: few
J: TRBJ2-3
length: 16
D: TRBD2
V: TRBV7-8
DNA: TGTGCCAGCAGCTCATGGACTAGCGGGACCACAGATACGCAGTATTTT
CDR3: CASSSWTSGTTDTQYF

size: .
J: TRBJ2-7
length: 14
D: .
V: TRBV5-1
DNA: TGCGCCAGCAGCGTGCCAGGGAGCTCCTACGAGCAGTACTTC
CDR3: CASSVPGSSYEQYF

size: few
J: TRBJ2-7
length: 15
D: .
V: TRBV18
DNA: TGTGCCAGCTCACCACCGGGTCAGGTGCCCTACGAGCAGTACTTC
CDR3: CASSPPGQVPYEQYF

size: .
J: TRBJ2-7
length: 16
D: .
V: TRBV9
DNA: TGTGCCAGCAGCGTATCGGACGGGGGCCATCTAGGGGAGCAGTACTTC
CDR3: CASSVSDGGHLGEQYF

size: .
J: TRBJ2-7
length: 16
D: .
V: TRBV20-1
DNA: TGCAGTGCTAGAGTACAGGGCAGGCCGAACTCCTACGAGCAGTACTTC
CDR3: CSARVQGRPNSYEQYF

size: few
J: TRBJ2-1
length: 14
D: TRBD2
V: TRBV12-3/TRBV12-4
DNA: TGTGCCAGCAACTGGCTAGCGGGAGGCAATGAGCAGTTCTTC
CDR3: CASNWLAGGNEQFF

size: many
J: TRBJ2-2
length: 15
D: .
V: TRBV12-3/TRBV12-4
DNA: TGTGCCAGCAGTTTTTCGGCAGGGGCTACCGGGGAGCTGTTTTTT
CDR3: CASSFSAGATGELFF

size: few
J: TRBJ2-7
length: 12
D: TRBD1
V: TRBV9
DNA: TGTGCTGTTCGGGACAGCTCCTACGAGCAGTACTTC
CDR3: CAVRDSSYEQYF

size: few
J: TRBJ2-5
length: 16
D: TRBD1
V: TRBV2
DNA: TGTGCCAGCAGTGACGGGCGGAGGACAGGGTACGAGACCCAGTACTTC
CDR3: CASSDGRRTGYETQYF

size: many
J: TRBJ2-2
length: 18
D: TRBD2
V: TRBV4-1
DNA: TGCGCCAGCAGCCAATTTCCTAGCGGGACGACGAACACCGGGGAGCTGTTTTTT
CDR3: CASSQFPSGTTNTGELFF